The 27 T cell receptor beta chains given below trace back to one sample, sequenced in a study of PD-1 blockade in mismatch repair-deficient tumors. Method: immunoSEQ multiplex PCR; TCRdb's copy keeps in-frame clones and lacks some. The table includes about 63,000 clones, approximately 89% detected once. The material was peripheral blood, obtained 52 weeks after starting pembrolizumab. The origin of the receptors is an adult with mismatch repair-deficient cancer.

The chain employs TRBV19 and TRBJ2-7; TRBD1 matches at 9 bases. V gave up 6 bases and J gave up 0 bases; unmatched junction bases: 9. Germline CDR1 is LNHDA and CDR2 is SQIVND (reference sequence). The CDR3 has 16 residues. The CDR3 spells CASRNTGQGYSYEQYF. In DNA, the CDR3 is TGTGCCAGTAGAAATACAGGACAGGGGTACTCCTACGAGCAGTACTTC.

The CDR3 here is CASSLVDRLSGNTIYF. The DNA of the CDR3 is TGTGCCAGCAGCTTAGTGGACAGACTCTCTGGAAACACCATATATTTT. The chain combines TRBV11-3 with TRBJ1-3, with a tentative D call TRBD1 (6 bases). Trimming removed 1 base from V and 0 bases from J, with 10 bases in between. This CDR3 spans 16 amino acids. Germline V gives CDR1 SGHNT, CDR2 YENEEA.

The chain uses TRBV11-2 and TRBJ2-6; D gene unclear. CDR1 and CDR2 (germline): SGHAT, FQNNGV. The length of the CDR3 is 14 residues. With 5 bases removed from V and 1 base from J, the gap between germline ends came to 6 bases. The CDR3 protein is CASSPESGANVLTF. Written as DNA, the CDR3 is TGTGCCAGCAGCCCTGAGTCTGGGGCCAACGTCCTGACTTTC.

The rearrangement uses TRBV5-6 and TRBJ2-7, with D uncertain. The germline V and J ends were trimmed by 6 bases and 2 bases, with 15 bases remaining between them. The CDR3 has 14 amino acids. Germline CDR1 and CDR2: SGHDT and YYEEEE. In DNA, the CDR3 is TGTGCCAGCAACGAAGTGACGGAGCCCTACGAGCAGTACTTC. Protein: CASNEVTEPYEQYF.

This clone was picked up one time. This chain links TRBV7-2 with TRBJ2-7; D might be TRBD1 (6 bases). The CDR3 totals 14 residues. Between the trimmed V and J ends, which lost 5 bases and 2 bases, there was a span of 13 bases. CDR1 SGHTA and CDR2 FQGNSA come from the germline V gene. CDR3 in amino acids: CASSEPGTPYEQYF. Here the CDR3 DNA reads TGTGCCAGCAGCGAACCCGGGACACCCTACGAGCAGTACTTC.

The rearrangement links TRBV20-1 to TRBJ2-7; D is unclear. V gave up 7 bases and J gave up 6 bases, with 13 bases separating them. The CDR3 contains 11 residues. Germline CDR1 is DFQATT and CDR2 is SNEGSKA (reference sequence). CDR3 nucleotide sequence: TGCAGTGTCCTTTGGCGAGCCGAGCAGTACTTC. Its translation is CSVLWRAEQYF.

This clone was detected a few times. The chain has TRBV5-1 and TRBJ2-3, with D uncertain. V lost 0 bases and J 1 base, leaving 15 bases between the germline ends. The V gene's germline CDR1 is SGHRS and CDR2 YFSETQ. The CDR3 is 17 amino acids. The CDR3 DNA is TGCGCCAGCAGCTTGGGCGGCGTCCAGCACGGCACAGATACGCAGTATTTT. The encoded protein is CASSLGGVQHGTDTQYF.

This CDR3 reads CASTSGWNTEAFF. The DNA for the CDR3 is TGCGCCAGCACCTCAGGGTGGAACACTGAAGCTTTCTTT. The chain has TRBV5-1 and TRBJ1-1, with D maybe TRBD1 (5 bases). V was pared by 6 bases and J by 1 base, with 10 bases between. Germline loops: CDR1 SGHRS, CDR2 YFSETQ. The length of the CDR3 is 13 residues.

The rearrangement links TRBV21-1 to TRBJ1-4; the table gives TRBD1 as D, unverified against the DNA. TRBV21-1 is shown as a pseudogene. The CDR3 spans 15 residues. DNA for the CDR3: TGTGCCAGCAGCATCCTCACAGGGGGTAATGAAAAACTGTTTTTT. It encodes CASSILTGGNEKLFF.

The rearrangement joins TRBV28 to TRBJ2-2, with 9 nucleotides matching TRBD2. Trimming cost V 7 bases and J 7 bases; bases outside gene matches: 22. Germline CDR1 reads MDHEN; CDR2 reads SYDVKM. The length of the CDR3 is 19 residues. CDR3 coding DNA: TGTGCCAGCACCGAGAGGGTGGCTAGCGGGAATCGAGGGCACGGGGAGCTGTTTTTT. This translates into CASTERVASGNRGHGELFF.

The chain links TRBV7-9 to TRBJ2-7; 11 nucleotides agree with TRBD2. Germline V lookup: CDR1 SEHNR, CDR2 FQNEAQ (reference sequence). Trimming at V came to 3 bases and at J to 1 base, leaving 8 bases not matched to a gene. The CDR3 length is 17 residues. The CDR3 region is CASSFKPGLAASYEQYF. For the CDR3, the DNA is TGTGCCAGCAGCTTTAAACCGGGACTAGCGGCGTCCTACGAGCAGTACTTC.

The chain combines TRBV27 with TRBJ1-5; D possibly corresponds to TRBD1 (5 bases). The germline V gene has CDR1 MNHEY and CDR2 SMNVEV (reference sequence). Trimming cost V 7 bases and J 7 bases, with 17 bases left between them. The CDR3 has 14 residues. DNA of the CDR3: TGTGCCAGCACGATCTGGGGGAAGGACCAGCCCCAGCATTTT. It is translated as CASTIWGKDQPQHF.

V usage is TRBV4-1 and J usage is TRBJ2-7, with TRBD2 as a possible D gene (6 bases). Germline CDR1 is MGHRA and CDR2 is YSYEKL. The CDR3 consists of 16 residues. V was trimmed by 1 base and J by 2 bases, leaving 15 bases between them. The CDR3 is CASSQAPAGKTYEQYF. In nucleotides, the CDR3 is TGCGCCAGCAGCCAAGCCCCGGCGGGGAAGACCTACGAGCAGTACTTC.

The chain employs TRBV7-2 and TRBJ1-2, with TRBD1 matching 9 bases. The CDR3 covers 15 residues. Per germline, CDR1 SGHTA and CDR2 FQGNSA. V shed 0 bases, J shed 6 bases, and the junction held 5 bases outside the gene matches. In DNA form, the CDR3 reads TGTGCCAGCAGCTTAGCACGGACAGGGGAGGATGGCTACACCTTC. This codes for CASSLARTGEDGYTF.

The V gene is TRBV7-2, the J gene TRBJ2-1; possibly TRBD2 for D (5 bases). V was pared by 4 bases and J by 4 bases, with 17 bases between. The V gene's germline CDR1 is SGHTA and CDR2 FQGNSA. This CDR3 is built from 16 residues. The CDR3 loop is CASSSVWRTRYNEQFF. The CDR3 DNA follows: TGTGCCAGCAGCTCGGTGTGGAGGACGCGGTACAATGAGCAGTTCTTC.

This chain connects TRBV7-9 to TRBJ2-1; 7 nucleotides match TRBD2. This CDR3 has 15 residues. The germline CDR1 and CDR2 sequences are SEHNR and FQNEAQ (reference sequence). Trimming removed 0 bases from V and 5 bases from J; junction bases left unmatched: 4. The CDR3 loop reads CASSLAGGSHNEQFF. CDR3 DNA: TGTGCCAGCAGCTTAGCGGGAGGGTCGCACAATGAGCAGTTCTTC.

This clone was detected once. The CDR3 coding sequence is TGTGCCAGCAGTGGGACTGCTAGCACAGATACGCAGTATTTT. The encoded protein is CASSGTASTDTQYF. V and J are TRBV6-6 and TRBJ2-3; tentative D call: TRBD2 (6 bases). Deletions cut 5 bases from V and 0 bases from J, with 9 bases between. CDR1 MNHNY and CDR2 SVGAGI come from the germline V gene (reference sequence). This CDR3 has 14 amino acids.

The chain couples TRBV12-5 to TRBJ2-1, with unresolved D. The CDR3 length is 15 residues. Trimming left V 0 bases short and J 6 bases short, with 12 bases between. Germline CDR1 reads LGHNT; CDR2 reads FRNRAP. The CDR3 DNA reads as TGTGCTAGTGGTTTGGTAGGTGTAACCCGCAATGAGCAGTTCTTC. Translating it yields CASGLVGVTRNEQFF.

Only a few counts were recorded for this clone. The chain links TRBV4-1 to TRBJ2-7; 12 positions agree with TRBD2. Germline assignment: CDR1 MGHRA and CDR2 YSYEKL. The CDR3 covers 14 residues. J was trimmed by 7 bases and V by 3 bases; bases with no gene match: 4. CDR3 sequence (DNA): TGCGCCAGCAGCCACCTAGGACTAGCGGGAGAGCAGTACTTC. It codes for CASSHLGLAGEQYF.

The rearrangement uses TRBV11-3 and TRBJ1-1; the D is unclear. Per germline, CDR1 SGHNT and CDR2 YENEEA. V was pared by 1 base and J by 9 bases, with 9 bases between. The CDR3 extends over 12 amino acids. CDR3 protein: CASSLAGGQAFF. CDR3 DNA: TGTGCCAGCAGCTTAGCCGGTGGTCAAGCTTTCTTT. Full variable domain (outside the CDR3, taken from reference TRBV11-3 and TRBJ1-1): EAGVVQSPRYKIIEKKQPVAFWCNPISGHNTLYWYLQNLGQGPELLIRYENEEAVDDSQLPKDRFSAERLKGVDSTLKIQPAELGDSAVYLCASSLAGGQAFFGQGTRLTVV.

V gene TRBV29-1 combines with J gene TRBJ2-7; D ambiguous. The CDR3 has 13 residues. From germline, CDR1 is SQVTM and CDR2 ANQGSEA. V dropped 5 bases and J dropped 6 bases, with 17 bases sitting between them. The CDR3 sequence: CSVLSDTAFEQYF. For the CDR3, the DNA is TGCAGCGTTCTCAGCGACACGGCCTTCGAGCAGTACTTC.

This chain links TRBV7-9 with TRBJ1-5; no clear D. V was clipped by 1 base and J by 2 bases, with 18 bases between them. The CDR3 extends over 18 amino acids. The germline V gene encodes CDR1 SEHNR and CDR2 FQNEAQ (reference sequence). The CDR3 sequence: CASSLGVPWIHGNQPQHF. The CDR3 bases are TGTGCCAGCAGCTTAGGTGTACCGTGGATCCATGGCAATCAGCCCCAGCATTTT.

The V and J genes are TRBV9 and TRBJ2-2; no firm D call. The CDR3 totals 12 residues. Trimming pared 5 bases from V and 4 bases from J, leaving 6 bases between. Germline V gives CDR1 SGDLS, CDR2 YYNGEE. CDR3 loop: CASRSATGELFF. CDR3 nucleotides: TGTGCCAGCAGGTCGGCCACCGGGGAGCTGTTTTTT.

This clone was counted a few times. V usage is TRBV5-4 and J usage is TRBJ2-2; D call uncertain. V was shortened by 7 bases and J by 6 bases, with 13 bases between the two germline ends. Germline CDR1 SGHNT, CDR2 YYREEE (reference sequence). CDR3 length: 13 amino acids. CDR3 in amino acids: CASRTQAPGELFF. As DNA, the CDR3 is TGTGCCAGCCGAACTCAAGCACCCGGGGAGCTGTTTTTT.

This chain links TRBV27 with TRBJ1-5; D remains unclear. The CDR3 sequence is 15 residues long. Germline lookup yields CDR1 MNHEY and CDR2 SMNVEV (reference sequence). With 4 bases removed from V and 6 bases from J, the gap between germline ends came to 16 bases. The CDR3 DNA is TGTGCCAGCAGTTCGACCGGACCTCGGGGTCAGCCCCAGCATTTT. It specifies CASSSTGPRGQPQHF.

This clone was detected only once. The J gene is TRBJ1-3, the V gene TRBV28; D unresolved. This CDR3 is 15 amino acids long. V was clipped by 6 bases and J by 4 bases, with 16 bases between them. Germline CDR1 and CDR2: MDHEN and SYDVKM. Written as DNA, the CDR3 is TGTGCCAGCAGCCCAGGTCGGAGGGAGGGAAACACCATATATTTT. Translating gives CASSPGRREGNTIYF.

V and J are TRBV9 and TRBJ2-1, with 14 bases that match TRBD2. The CDR3 spans 20 residues. Germline assignment: CDR1 SGDLS and CDR2 YYNGEE. J lost 7 bases, V lost 3 bases, and 18 bases had no gene match. As DNA, the CDR3 is TGTGCCAGCAGCGCGGGACTGGGACTAGCGGGAGATGGAAGAGGGAATGAGCAGTTCTTC. Translation gives CASSAGLGLAGDGRGNEQFF.